Listed here is a single T cell receptor (beta chain). Its antigen is as yet unknown. Germline-derived CDR1 and CDR2 are DFQATT and SNEGSKA (reference sequence). The CDR3 totals 16 residues. V was trimmed by 1 base and J by 2 bases, leaving 16 bases between them. The entry originates in a study of blood T cells in healthy people across ages. Study-wide results and limits: TCR beta diversity was tightly associated with the proportion of naive T cells.

Sample-barcoded 5' priming and a J-beta primer mix drove a second PCR of about 7 to 12 cycles. A tag from a template-switch adaptor with 12 random nucleotides marked each cDNA molecule. TCRdb used MiXCR to reprocess the 5' RACE reads, holding one entry per CDR3 protein. The table includes fewer than 2 million distinct CDR3 sequences, about two fifths detected once. This rearrangement joins TRBV20-1 to TRBJ2-3, with D possibly being TRBD2 (6 bases). Sequencing was performed on blood. This clonotype was obtained from a human donor in good health. This CDR3 reads CSARGNGGYFTDTQYF. The CDR3 nucleotides read TGCAGTGCTAGAGGAAACGGGGGTTACTTCACAGATACGCAGTATTTT.